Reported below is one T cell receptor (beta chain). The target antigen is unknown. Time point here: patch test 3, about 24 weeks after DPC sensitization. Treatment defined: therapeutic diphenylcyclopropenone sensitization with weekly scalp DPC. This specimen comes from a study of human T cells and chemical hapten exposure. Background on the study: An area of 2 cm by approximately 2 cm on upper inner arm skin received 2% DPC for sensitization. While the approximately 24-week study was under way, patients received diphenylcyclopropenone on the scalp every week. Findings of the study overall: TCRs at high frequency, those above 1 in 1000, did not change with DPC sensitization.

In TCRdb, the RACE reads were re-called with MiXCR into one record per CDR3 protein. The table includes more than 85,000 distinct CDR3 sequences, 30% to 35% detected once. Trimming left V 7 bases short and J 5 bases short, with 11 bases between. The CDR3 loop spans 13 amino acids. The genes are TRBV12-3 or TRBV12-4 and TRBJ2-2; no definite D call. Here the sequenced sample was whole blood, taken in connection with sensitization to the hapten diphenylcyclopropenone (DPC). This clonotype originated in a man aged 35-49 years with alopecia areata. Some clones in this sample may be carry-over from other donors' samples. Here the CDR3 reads CASTLVVTGELFF. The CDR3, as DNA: TGTGCCAGCACCCTCGTCGTAACCGGGGAGCTGTTTTTT.